This T cell receptor beta chain was retrieved from a study of blood T cell repertoires in COVID-19. Study-wide context: Spain, Italy and the United States supplied samples that represented acute and convalescent COVID-19. PBMCs, B-cell-depleted T cells, or T cells provided the cDNA or gDNA that made up the material.

As processed by the authors: Cell counts per sample came from amplifying reference gene primers. The protocol was immunoSEQ multiplex PCR, while the TCRdb copy is restricted to in-frame clones and leaves out a portion. V and J calls plus clone size are reproduced from that table; the DNA served to infer D and trimming. Of about 190,000 clones in the sample, approximately 90% were seen once. CDR1 is MNHEY, CDR2 SVGAGI, per germline. The CDR3 covers 15 residues. V lost 5 bases, J lost 1 base, and 8 bases stayed unmatched. The genes are TRBV6-5 and TRBJ2-7; 7 bases are shared with TRBD1. Material: peripheral blood. This TCR derives from a man under 40 with acute or convalescent COVID-19. The CDR3 region has the DNA TGTGCCAGCAGTAAGATGGGACAGCGTTCCTACGAGCAGTACTTC. Its translation is CASSKMGQRSYEQYF.